This TCR beta chain was found in a study of control samples from healthy donors and cancer patients. The protocol was immunoSEQ multiplex PCR, while the TCRdb copy is restricted to in-frame clones and leaves out a portion. The data contain around 120,000 clones, approximately 88% of them singletons. V was pared by 2 bases and J by 13 bases, with 11 bases between. The CDR3 runs 13 residues. CDR1 KGHDR and CDR2 SFDVKD come from the germline V gene. The chain employs TRBV24-1 and TRBJ1-6; D not resolved. The sequence was collected from a man in his forties in good health. The sequenced sample consisted of blood. The CDR3 DNA is TGTGCCACCAGTGATTCTGGTTTTGGGCCCCTCCACTTT. This codes for CATSDSGFGPLHF.